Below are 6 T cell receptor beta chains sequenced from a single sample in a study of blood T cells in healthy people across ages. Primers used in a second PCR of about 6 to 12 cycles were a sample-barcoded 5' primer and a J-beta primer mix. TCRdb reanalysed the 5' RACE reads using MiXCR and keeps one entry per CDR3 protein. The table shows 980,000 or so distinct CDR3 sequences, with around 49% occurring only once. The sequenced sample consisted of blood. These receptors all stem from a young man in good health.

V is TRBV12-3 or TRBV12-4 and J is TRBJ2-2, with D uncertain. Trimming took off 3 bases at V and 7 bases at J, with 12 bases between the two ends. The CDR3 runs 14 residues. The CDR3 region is CASSLSSTGGELFF. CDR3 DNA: TGTGCCAGCAGTTTGAGCTCGACGGGCGGGGAGCTGTTTTTT.

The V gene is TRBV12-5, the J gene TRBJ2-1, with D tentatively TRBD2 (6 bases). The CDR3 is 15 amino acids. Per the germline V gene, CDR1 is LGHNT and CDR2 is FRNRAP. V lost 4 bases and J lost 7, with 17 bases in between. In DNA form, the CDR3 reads TGTGCTAGTGGTTCCTACCGGGACTGGGGGAATGAGCAGTTCTTC. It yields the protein CASGSYRDWGNEQFF.

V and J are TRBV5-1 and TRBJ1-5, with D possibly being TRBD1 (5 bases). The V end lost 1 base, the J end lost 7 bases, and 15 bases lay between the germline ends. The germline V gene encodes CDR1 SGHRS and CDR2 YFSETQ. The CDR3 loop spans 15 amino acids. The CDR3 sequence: CASSLLGGEGQPQHF. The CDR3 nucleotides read TGCGCCAGCAGCTTGCTGGGGGGGGAGGGCCAGCCCCAGCATTTT.

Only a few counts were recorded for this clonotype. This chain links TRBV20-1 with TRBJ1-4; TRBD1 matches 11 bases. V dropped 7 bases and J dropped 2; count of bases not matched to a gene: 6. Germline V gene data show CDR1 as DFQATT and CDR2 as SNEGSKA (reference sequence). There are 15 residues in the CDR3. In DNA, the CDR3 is TGCAGTGTTTTGGACAGGGGGCACACTAATGAAAAACTGTTTTTT. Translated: CSVLDRGHTNEKLFF.

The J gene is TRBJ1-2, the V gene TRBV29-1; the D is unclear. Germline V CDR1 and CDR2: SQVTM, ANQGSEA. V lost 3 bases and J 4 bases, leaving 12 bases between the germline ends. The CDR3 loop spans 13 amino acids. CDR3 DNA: TGCAGCGTTGAGGCGGGTGGGGTCTATGGCTACACCTTC. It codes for CSVEAGGVYGYTF.

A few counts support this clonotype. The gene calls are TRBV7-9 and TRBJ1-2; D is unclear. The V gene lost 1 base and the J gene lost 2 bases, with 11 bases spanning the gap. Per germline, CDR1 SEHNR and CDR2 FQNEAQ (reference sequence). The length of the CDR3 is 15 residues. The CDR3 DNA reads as TGTGCCAGCAGCTTAGTTCAGCAAGGGAACTATGGCTACACCTTC. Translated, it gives CASSLVQQGNYGYTF.